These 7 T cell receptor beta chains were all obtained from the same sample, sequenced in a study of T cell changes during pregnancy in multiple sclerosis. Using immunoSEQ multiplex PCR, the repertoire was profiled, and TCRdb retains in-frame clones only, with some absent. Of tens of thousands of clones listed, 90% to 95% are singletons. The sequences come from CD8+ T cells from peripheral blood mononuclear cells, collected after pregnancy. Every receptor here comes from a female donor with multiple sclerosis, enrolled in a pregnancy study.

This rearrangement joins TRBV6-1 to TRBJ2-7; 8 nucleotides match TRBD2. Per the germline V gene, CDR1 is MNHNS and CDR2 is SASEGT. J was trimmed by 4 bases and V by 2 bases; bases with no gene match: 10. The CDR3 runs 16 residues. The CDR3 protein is CASSELGAGASYEQYF. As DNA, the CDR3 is TGTGCCAGCAGTGAATTAGGAGCGGGAGCGTCTTACGAGCAGTACTTC.

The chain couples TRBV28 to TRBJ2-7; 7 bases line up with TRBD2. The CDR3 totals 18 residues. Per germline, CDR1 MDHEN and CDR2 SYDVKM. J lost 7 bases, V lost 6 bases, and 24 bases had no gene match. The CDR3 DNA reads TGTGCCAGCAGCCCGATGGAGCGGGATGGTCTGCTACTAGGGGAGCAGTACTTC. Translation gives CASSPMERDGLLLGEQYF.

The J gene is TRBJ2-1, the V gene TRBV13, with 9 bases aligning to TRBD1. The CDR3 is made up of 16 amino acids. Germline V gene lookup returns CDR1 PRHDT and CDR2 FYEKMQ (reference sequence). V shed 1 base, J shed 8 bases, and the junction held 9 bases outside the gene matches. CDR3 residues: CASSLDPTGGVDEQFF. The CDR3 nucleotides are TGTGCCAGCAGCTTAGATCCGACAGGGGGGGTGGATGAGCAGTTCTTC.

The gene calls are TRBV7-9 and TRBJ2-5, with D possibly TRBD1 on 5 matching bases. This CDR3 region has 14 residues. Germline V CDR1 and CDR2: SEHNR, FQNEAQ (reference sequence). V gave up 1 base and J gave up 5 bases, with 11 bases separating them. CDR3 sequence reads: CASSLDQGRETQYF. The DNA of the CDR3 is TGTGCCAGCAGCTTAGATCAGGGTAGGGAGACCCAGTACTTC.

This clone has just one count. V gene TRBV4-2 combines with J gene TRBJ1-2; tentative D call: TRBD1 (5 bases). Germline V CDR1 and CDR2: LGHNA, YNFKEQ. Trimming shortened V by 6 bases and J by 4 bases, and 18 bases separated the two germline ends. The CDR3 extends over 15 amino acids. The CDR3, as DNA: TGTGCCAGCAGTAACGAGTTACAGGATTCCTATGGCTACACCTTC. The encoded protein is CASSNELQDSYGYTF.

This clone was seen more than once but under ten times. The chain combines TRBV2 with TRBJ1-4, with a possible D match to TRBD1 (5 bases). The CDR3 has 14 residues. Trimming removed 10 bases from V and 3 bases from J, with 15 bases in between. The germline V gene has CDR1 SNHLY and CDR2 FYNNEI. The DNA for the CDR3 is TGTGCCATCCTTGGGGGGGTGGCTAATGAAAAACTGTTTTTT. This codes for CAILGGVANEKLFF.

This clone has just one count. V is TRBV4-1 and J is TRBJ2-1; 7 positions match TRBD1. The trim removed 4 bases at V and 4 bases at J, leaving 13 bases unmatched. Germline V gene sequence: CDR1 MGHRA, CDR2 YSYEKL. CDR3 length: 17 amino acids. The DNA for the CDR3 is TGCGCCAGCAGCCCCAGGGCTGGGGACAGAGAGTACAATGAGCAGTTCTTC. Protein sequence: CASSPRAGDREYNEQFF.